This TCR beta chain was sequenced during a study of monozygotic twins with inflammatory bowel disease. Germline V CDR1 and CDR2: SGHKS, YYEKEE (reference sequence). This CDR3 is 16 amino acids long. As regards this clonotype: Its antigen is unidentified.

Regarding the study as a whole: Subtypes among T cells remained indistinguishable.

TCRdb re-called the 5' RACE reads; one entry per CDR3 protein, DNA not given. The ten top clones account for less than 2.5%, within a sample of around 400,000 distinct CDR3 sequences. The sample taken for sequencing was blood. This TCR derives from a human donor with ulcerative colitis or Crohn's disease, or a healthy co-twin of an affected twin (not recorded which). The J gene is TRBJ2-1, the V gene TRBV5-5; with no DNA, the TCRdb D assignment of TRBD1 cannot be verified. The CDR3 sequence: CASSTISRDRGNEQFF.